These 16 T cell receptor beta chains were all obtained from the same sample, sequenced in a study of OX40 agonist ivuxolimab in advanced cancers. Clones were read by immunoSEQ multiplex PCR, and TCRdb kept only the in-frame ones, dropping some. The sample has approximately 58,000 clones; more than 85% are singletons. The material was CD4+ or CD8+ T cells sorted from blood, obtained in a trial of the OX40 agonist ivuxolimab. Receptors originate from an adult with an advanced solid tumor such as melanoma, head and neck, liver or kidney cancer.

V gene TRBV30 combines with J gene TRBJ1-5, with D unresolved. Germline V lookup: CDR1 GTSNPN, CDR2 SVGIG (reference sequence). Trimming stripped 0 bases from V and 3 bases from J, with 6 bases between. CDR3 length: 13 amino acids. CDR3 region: CAWSVQNNQPQHF. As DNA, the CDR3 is TGTGCCTGGAGTGTACAGAACAATCAGCCCCAGCATTTT.

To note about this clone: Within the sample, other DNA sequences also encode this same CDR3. The chain's CDR3 is CAWSRQGRGGELFF. The CDR3 bases are TGTGCCTGGAGTAGACAGGGTCGGGGCGGGGAGCTGTTTTTT. The J gene is TRBJ2-2, the V gene TRBV30; TRBD1 matches at 7 bases. This CDR3 contains 14 residues. Germline V CDR1 and CDR2: GTSNPN, SVGIG (reference sequence). Trimming took 2 bases from V and 7 from J; bases not matched to a gene: 7.

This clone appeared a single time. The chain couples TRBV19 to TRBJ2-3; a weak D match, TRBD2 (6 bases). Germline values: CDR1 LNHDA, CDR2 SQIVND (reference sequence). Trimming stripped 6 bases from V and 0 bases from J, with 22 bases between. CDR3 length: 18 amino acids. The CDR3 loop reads CASSLTPTRTTSTDTQYF. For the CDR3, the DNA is TGTGCCAGTAGCCTTACCCCCACTCGGACTACTAGCACAGATACGCAGTATTTT.

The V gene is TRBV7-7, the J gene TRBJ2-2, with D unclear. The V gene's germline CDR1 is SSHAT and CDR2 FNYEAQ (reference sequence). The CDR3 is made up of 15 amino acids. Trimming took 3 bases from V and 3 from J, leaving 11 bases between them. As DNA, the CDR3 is TGTGCCAGCAGCTTGTCGGACGGCTACACCGGGGAGCTGTTTTTT. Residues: CASSLSDGYTGELFF. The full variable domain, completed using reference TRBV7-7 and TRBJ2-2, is GAGVSQSPRYKVTKRGQDVTLRCDPISSHATLYWYQQALGQGPEFLTYFNYEAQPDKSGLPSDRFSAERPEGSISTLTIQRTEQRDSAMYRCASSLSDGYTGELFFGEGSRLTVL.

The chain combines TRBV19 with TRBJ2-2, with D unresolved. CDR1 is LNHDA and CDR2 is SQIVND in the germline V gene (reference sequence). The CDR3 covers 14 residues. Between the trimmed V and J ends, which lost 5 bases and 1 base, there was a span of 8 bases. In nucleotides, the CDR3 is TGTGCCAGTAGTGCCCTCCAGAACACCGGGGAGCTGTTTTTT. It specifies CASSALQNTGELFF.

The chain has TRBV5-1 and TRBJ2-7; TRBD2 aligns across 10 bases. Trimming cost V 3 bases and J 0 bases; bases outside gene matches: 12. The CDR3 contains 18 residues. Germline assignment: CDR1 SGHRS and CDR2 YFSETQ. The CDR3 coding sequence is TGCGCCAGCAGCTGGGTGGCTAGCGGGAGTGGGAGCTCCTACGAGCAGTACTTC. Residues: CASSWVASGSGSSYEQYF.

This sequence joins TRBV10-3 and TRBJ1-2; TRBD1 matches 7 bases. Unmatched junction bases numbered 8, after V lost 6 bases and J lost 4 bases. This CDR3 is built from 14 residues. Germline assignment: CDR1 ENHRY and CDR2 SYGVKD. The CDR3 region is CAISSDRAFYGYTF. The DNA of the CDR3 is TGTGCCATCAGCTCAGACAGGGCCTTCTATGGCTACACCTTC.

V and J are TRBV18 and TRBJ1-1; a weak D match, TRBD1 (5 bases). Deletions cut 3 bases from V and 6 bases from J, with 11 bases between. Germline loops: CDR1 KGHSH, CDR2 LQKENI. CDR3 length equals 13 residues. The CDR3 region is CASSPTLQAEAFF. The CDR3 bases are TGTGCCAGCTCACCGACATTACAGGCTGAAGCTTTCTTT. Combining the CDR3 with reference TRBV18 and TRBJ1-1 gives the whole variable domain NAGVMQNPRHLVRRRGQEARLRCSPMKGHSHVYWYRQLPEEGLKFMVYLQKENIIDESGMPKERFSAEFPKEGPSILRIQQVVRGDSAAYFCASSPTLQAEAFFGQGTRLTVV.

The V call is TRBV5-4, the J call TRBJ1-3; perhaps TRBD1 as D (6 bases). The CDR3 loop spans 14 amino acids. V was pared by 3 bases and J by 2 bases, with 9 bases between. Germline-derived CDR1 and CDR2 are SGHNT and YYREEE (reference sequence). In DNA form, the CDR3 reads TGTGCCAGCAGCTCCCAGGGGACTGGAAACACCATATATTTT. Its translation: CASSSQGTGNTIYF.

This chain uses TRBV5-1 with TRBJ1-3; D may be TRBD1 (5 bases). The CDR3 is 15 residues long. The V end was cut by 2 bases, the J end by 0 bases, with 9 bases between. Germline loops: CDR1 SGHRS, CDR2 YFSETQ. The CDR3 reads CASSFSQDSGNTIYF. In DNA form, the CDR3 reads TGCGCCAGCAGCTTTTCACAGGACTCTGGAAACACCATATATTTT.

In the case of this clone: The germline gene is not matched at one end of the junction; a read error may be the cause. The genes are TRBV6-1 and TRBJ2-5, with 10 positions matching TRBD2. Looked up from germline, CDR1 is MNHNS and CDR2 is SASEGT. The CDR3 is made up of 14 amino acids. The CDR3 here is CASSKAGGDETQYF. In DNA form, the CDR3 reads TGTGCCAGCAGTAAAGCGGGAGGGGATGAGACCCAGTACTTC.

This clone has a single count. The CDR3 loop reads CASSLAQGYEQFF. DNA of the CDR3: TGTGCCAGCAGCTTAGCGCAGGGTTATGAGCAGTTCTTC. The V gene is TRBV7-9, the J gene TRBJ2-1, with D perhaps TRBD1 (5 bases). V lost 0 bases, J lost 8 bases, and 8 bases lay in between. Per germline, CDR1 SEHNR and CDR2 FQNEAQ (reference sequence). CDR3 length equals 13 residues. The variable domain in full, with the rest retrieved from reference TRBV7-9 and TRBJ2-1, is DTGVSQNPRHKITKRGQNVTFRCDPISEHNRLYWYRQTLGQGPEFLTYFQNEAQLEKSRLLSDRFSAERPKGSFSTLEIQRTEQGDSAMYLCASSLAQGYEQFFGPGTRLTVL.

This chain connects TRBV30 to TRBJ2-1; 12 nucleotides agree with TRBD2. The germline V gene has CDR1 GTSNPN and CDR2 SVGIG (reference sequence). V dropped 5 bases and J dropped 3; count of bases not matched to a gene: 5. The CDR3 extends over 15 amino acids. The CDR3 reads CAWRLAGDNYNEQFF. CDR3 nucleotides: TGTGCCTGGCGACTAGCGGGGGACAACTACAATGAGCAGTTCTTC.

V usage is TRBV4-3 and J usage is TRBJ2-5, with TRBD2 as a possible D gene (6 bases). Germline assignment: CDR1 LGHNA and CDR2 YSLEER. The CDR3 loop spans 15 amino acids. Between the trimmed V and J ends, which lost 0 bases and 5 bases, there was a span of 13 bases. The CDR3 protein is CASSQDLGGVETQYF. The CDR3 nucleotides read TGCGCCAGCAGCCAAGATCTAGGCGGGGTGGAGACCCAGTACTTC.

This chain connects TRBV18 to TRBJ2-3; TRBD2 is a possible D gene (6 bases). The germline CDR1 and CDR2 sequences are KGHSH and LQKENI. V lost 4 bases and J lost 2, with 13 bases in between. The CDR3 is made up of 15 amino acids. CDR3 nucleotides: TGTGCCAGCTCACAGGGCCTAGCGAACACAGATACGCAGTATTTT. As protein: CASSQGLANTDTQYF.

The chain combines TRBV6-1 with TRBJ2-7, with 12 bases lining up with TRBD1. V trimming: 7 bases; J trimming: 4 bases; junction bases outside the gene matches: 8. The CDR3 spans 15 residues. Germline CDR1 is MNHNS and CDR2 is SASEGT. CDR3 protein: CASTPGQGARYEQYF. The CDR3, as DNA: TGTGCCAGCACCCCGGGACAGGGGGCGAGGTACGAGCAGTACTTC.